This record covers a single T cell receptor (beta chain). Its antigen specificity is not known. No base qualities exist here, and no much larger clone lies one base off it. The data were obtained in a study of shared clonotypes between healthy human individuals (dated by TCRdb to about 2020). Looking at the study overall: A few men and two women, aged 18 to 49 years, made up the cohort. Different laboratories and diverse techniques were used to prepare libraries and sequence TCR repertoires, to increase sequencing depth and limit assay-specific biases. Leukapheresis yielded between about 0.94 and 9.5 billion PBMCs per donor. To estimate repertoire size and how much clonotypes are shared between individuals, the study performed deep sequencing of blood TCR repertoires from about five healthy adults.

Using the deep immunoSEQ assay, TCR CDR3 regions were amplified from genomic DNA by multiplex PCR. For each cell subset, the extracted genomic DNA was distributed evenly across all wells of several immunoSEQ 96-well plates, and each plate served as one replicate. For unsorted PBMC, about 270 ng of genomic DNA, equivalent to about 32,000 T cell genomes, went into each replicate PCR. Ten immunoSEQ deep assay plates were used to sequence the unsorted PBMC genomic DNA. The purified libraries were quantified using a Qubit 3.0 fluorometer, sized with a Bioanalyzer 2100, and then quantified again using the KAPA Library Quantification kit. Every immunoSEQ 96-well plate was sequenced on a dedicated single-read 150-cycle Illumina NextSeq 550 flow cell. As for the original processing: The immunoSEQ output contained only junctional sequences without quality scores, so filtering could not match that applied to full-length reads. Sequences were annotated with PyIR, a Python wrapper for IgBLAST v1.9, and V/J genes and CDR3 were assigned using IMGT germline references. Reads were removed for weak V/J assignments (E-value above 1e-6), missing CDR3, stop codons, out-of-frame junctions, or ambiguous translated residues. V3J clonotypes were defined as sequences sharing an identical inferred V gene, J gene, and CDR3 amino acid sequence. Percentage overlap between repertoires was computed as shared unique clonotypes divided by the size of the smaller repertoire. RTK rarefaction, the Chao1 estimator, and Recon v2.1 estimates of unobserved clonotypes were used to assess repertoire richness. TCRdb took over this immuneACCESS table, retaining in-frame rearrangements with V and J assigned. Such tables are incomplete; in checked studies, under half of the missing clones stem from an unresolved V gene, and the remainder is unexplained. From that table come the V and J calls and clone size; the DNA was used to work out D and trimming. The sample data list about 480,000 clones, and around 79% of these were observed just once. The ten largest clonotypes hold around 12% of the sample.

The donors were healthy, HIV-negative adults with no recently reported acute infections or vaccinations. Only Caucasian adults living in Nashville, Tennessee, USA were represented among the donors. In the unsorted samples, 85 million to 100 million PBMCs were counted, and genomic DNA was extracted using the QIAamp DNA Blood Mini kit. Blood was obtained by leukapheresis, after which PBMCs were separated by Ficoll-Histopaque density gradient centrifugation and cryopreserved in liquid nitrogen vapor phase. What the work shows at the level of the full study, not this receptor alone: Because the study included only a small number of donors, the genetic and exposure-history diversity represented was limited. Based on pairwise subsampling, the degree of clonotype sharing among donors was expected to be affected by sequencing depth. Sampling was restricted to blood, and TCR repertoires in tissues likely differ from the TCR repertoires found in blood.

In the germline V gene, CDR1 corresponds to SGHTA and CDR2 to FQGNSA. The cysteine opens and the phenylalanine closes a CDR3 of 14 amino acids. Left in the record is the CDR3 DNA by itself, 42 bases read in frame from the first base. V lost 6 bases and J lost 3 bases, and the count of bases not matched to a germline gene is 7. The specimen sequenced was PBMCs. The sequence joins TRBV7-2 to TRBJ2-5, and 7 junction bases match TRBD2. The clonotype originates from a middle-aged woman in good health. Some clones in this sample may be carry-over from other donors' samples. The CDR3 corresponds to CASSPAGMEETQYF. The DNA sequence follows: TGTGCCAGCAGTCCAGCGGGGATGGAAGAGACCCAGTACTTC.